Listed below are T cell receptor beta chains from one sample, sequenced in a study of T cells in Graves' hyperthyroidism and ophthalmopathy. MiXCR, run by TCRdb on the multiplex PCR reads, gives a single entry per CDR3 protein. The sample contains hundreds of thousands of distinct CDR3 sequences, roughly 15% of which appear only once. Sample: blood. These receptors were taken from an older woman with Graves' ophthalmopathy. CDR3s include the opening cysteine and the closing phenylalanine or tryptophan. The order of the fields is J gene, V gene, D gene, clone size, CDR3 protein, CDR3 DNA. The D gene is left open where the match is weak. Size values are once, few and many counts, or a class for expanded clones, and some rows have none.

TRBJ1-5	TRBV2	NA	NA	CASSGRGFGNQPQHF	TGTGCCAGCAGTGGAAGGGGATTTGGCAATCAGCCCCAGCATTTT
TRBJ1-1	TRBV2	NA	many	CASSKQGVNTEAFF	TGTGCCAGCAGTAAACAGGGCGTGAACACTGAAGCTTTCTTT
TRBJ2-1	TRBV9	NA	NA	CASSVARSSYNEQFF	TGTGCCAGCAGCGTAGCCCGAAGCTCCTACAATGAGCAGTTCTTC
TRBJ1-6	TRBV9	TRBD1	few	CASSVEWQGDSPLHF	TGTGCCAGCAGCGTAGAATGGCAGGGGGATTCACCCCTCCACTTT
TRBJ2-7	TRBV18	TRBD1	many	CASSQGQNYEQYF	TGTGCCAGCTCACAGGGACAGAATTACGAGCAGTACTTC
TRBJ2-7	TRBV9	NA	few	CASNPSGGAYEQYF	TGTGCCAGCAACCCATCAGGGGGGGCCTACGAGCAGTACTTC
TRBJ1-5	TRBV11-3	NA	many	CASSSNRVVGQPQHF	TGTGCCAGCAGCTCAAACCGGGTTGTGGGTCAGCCCCAGCATTTT
TRBJ2-1	TRBV18	TRBD2	many	CASSQSGAYNEQFF	TGTGCCAGCTCACAGAGCGGGGCCTACAATGAGCAGTTCTTC
TRBJ2-7	TRBV6-1	TRBD1	many	CASSEGTGDYEQYF	TGTGCCAGCAGTGAAGGGACAGGGGACTACGAGCAGTACTTC
TRBJ2-2	TRBV19	NA	NA	CATCLAGNTGELFF	TGTGCCACCTGCCTGGCAGGGAACACCGGGGAGCTGTTTTTT
TRBJ1-6	TRBV20-1	TRBD1	many	CSARDPRTGDNSPLHF	TGCAGTGCTAGAGATCCCCGGACAGGGGATAATTCACCCCTCCACTTT
TRBJ1-3	TRBV15	TRBD1	NA	CATSSDRGLSGNTIYF	TGTGCCACCAGCAGTGACAGGGGGCTCTCTGGAAACACCATATATTTT
TRBJ2-7	TRBV28	TRBD2	many	CASSLTSREQYF	TGTGCCAGCAGTCTGACTAGCCGAGAGCAGTACTTC
TRBJ2-1	TRBV7-9	NA	many	CASSFWVGTNNEQFF	TGTGCCAGCAGCTTTTGGGTGGGGACCAACAATGAGCAGTTCTTC
TRBJ2-5	TRBV3-1	NA	many	CASSQDQQGPQETQYF	TGTGCCAGCAGCCAAGATCAACAGGGCCCCCAAGAGACCCAGTACTTC
TRBJ1-2	TRBV19	TRBD1	few	CASTSTGQGSLYSYGYTF	TGTGCCAGTACCTCAACGGGACAGGGTAGCCTTTACTCCTATGGCTACACCTTC
TRBJ2-7	TRBV9	NA	NA	CASSVRVASYEQYF	TGTGCCAGCAGCGTAAGGGTAGCGTCCTACGAGCAGTACTTC
TRBJ2-7	TRBV10-3	NA	few	CAISESGDEQYF	TGTGCCATCAGTGAGTCAGGGGACGAGCAGTACTTC
TRBJ2-2	TRBV2	TRBD1	many	CASTSGQPNTGELFF	TGTGCCAGCACCTCGGGACAGCCTAACACCGGGGAGCTGTTTTTT
TRBJ2-7	TRBV20-1	TRBD1	many	CSAPVWGQGAAEQYF	TGCAGTGCCCCAGTCTGGGGACAGGGGGCTGCCGAGCAGTACTTC
TRBJ2-5	TRBV29-1	NA	NA	CSVEEGDRLVYF	TGCAGCGTTGAAGAGGGAGACAGGCTGGTATACTTC
TRBJ2-5	TRBV4-1	TRBD2	few	CASSQGQREWQETQYF	TGCGCCAGCAGCCAGGGGCAGCGGGAGTGGCAAGAGACCCAGTACTTC
TRBJ1-1	TRBV29-1	NA	NA	CSVVDINTEAFF	TGCAGCGTTGTTGACATCAACACTGAAGCTTTCTTT
TRBJ2-3	TRBV13	TRBD2	many	CASSSRTSGRADTQYF	TGTGCCAGCAGCTCGAGGACTAGCGGGAGGGCGGATACGCAGTATTTT
TRBJ2-3	TRBV28	NA	NA	CASSLYGLTDTQYF	TGTGCCAGCAGTTTATACGGACTCACAGATACGCAGTATTTT
TRBJ1-5	TRBV28	NA	NA	CASSYPGDQPQHF	TGTGCCAGCAGCTACCCGGGGGATCAGCCCCAGCATTTT
TRBJ2-3	TRBV5-1	TRBD2	many	CASNPLAGGPDTQYF	TGCGCCAGCAACCCACTAGCGGGAGGGCCAGATACGCAGTATTTT
TRBJ2-7	TRBV10-3	TRBD2	few	CAITNGLAGNEQYF	TGTGCCATCACTAACGGACTAGCGGGAAACGAGCAGTACTTC
TRBJ2-7	TRBV11-2	NA	many	CASSSGDPYEQYF	TGTGCCAGCAGCTCAGGGGACCCCTACGAGCAGTACTTC
TRBJ1-2	TRBV7-8	NA	few	CASSPGYNYGYTF	TGTGCCAGCAGCCCAGGGTATAACTATGGCTACACCTTC
TRBJ1-1	TRBV20-1	NA	few	CSAGPTGPEAFF	TGCAGTGCGGGCCCGACAGGACCCGAAGCTTTCTTT
TRBJ1-3	TRBV3-1	NA	NA	CASSRQGYGNTIYF	TGTGCCAGCAGCCGTCAGGGGTACGGAAACACCATATATTTT
TRBJ2-1	TRBV5-1	TRBD2	NA	CASSGSGRASDEQFF	TGCGCCAGCAGCGGTAGCGGGAGGGCCTCCGATGAGCAGTTCTTC
TRBJ1-1	TRBV3-1	NA	many	CASSPSGPGQKAFF	TGTGCCAGCAGCCCCTCGGGTCCGGGACAAAAAGCTTTCTTT
TRBJ1-6	TRBV6-2/TRBV6-3	TRBD1	few	CASSTGTVSSPLHF	TGTGCCAGCAGCACCGGGACAGTTTCCTCACCCCTCCACTTT
TRBJ2-2	TRBV13	TRBD2	many	CASSFHPSGSTGELFF	TGTGCCAGCAGCTTTCATCCTAGCGGGAGTACCGGGGAGCTGTTTTTT
TRBJ2-1	TRBV12-5	NA	NA	CASGLGISSYNEQFF	TGTGCTAGTGGTTTGGGGATAAGCTCCTACAATGAGCAGTTCTTC
TRBJ1-2	TRBV30	NA	many	CAWRVRGLSGYTF	TGTGCCTGGAGAGTCAGGGGTTTGTCTGGCTACACCTTC
TRBJ1-2	TRBV20-1	TRBD1	many	CSASLTGEHGYTF	TGCAGTGCTAGCCTCACAGGGGAGCATGGCTACACCTTC
TRBJ2-7	TRBV6-1	TRBD1	many	CASMRTGDLGQYF	TGTGCCAGCATGAGGACAGGGGACTTAGGGCAGTACTTC
TRBJ2-1	TRBV20-1	TRBD2	many	CSAPMGGGGGEQFF	TGCAGTGCTCCCATGGGGGGGGGGGGGGGTGAGCAGTTCTTC
TRBJ2-1	TRBV10-3	TRBD2	NA	CAISSGTSGRAGINEQFF	TGTGCCATCAGTAGTGGGACTAGCGGGAGGGCCGGCATTAATGAGCAGTTCTTC
TRBJ2-3	TRBV3-1	TRBD2	many	CASSLGLAGGTDTQYF	TGTGCCAGCAGCTTAGGGCTAGCGGGAGGCACAGATACGCAGTATTTT
TRBJ2-5	TRBV4-1	TRBD2	NA	CASSQERLAQQETQYF	TGCGCCAGCAGCCAGGAGAGACTAGCTCAACAAGAGACCCAGTACTTC
TRBJ2-5	TRBV6-5	NA	few	CASSYVAVQETQYF	TGTGCCAGCAGTTATGTAGCGGTCCAAGAGACCCAGTACTTC
TRBJ2-3	TRBV27	TRBD2	few	CASSSRLAGGPTDTQYF	TGTGCCAGCAGTTCCAGACTAGCGGGAGGGCCCACAGATACGCAGTATTTT
TRBJ2-3	TRBV7-7	TRBD2	few	CASSLGLAGGANTQYF	TGTGCTAGCAGCTTGGGACTAGCGGGAGGGGCCAATACGCAGTATTTT
TRBJ2-1	TRBV5-1	NA	many	CASHQSHEQFF	TGCGCCAGTCACCAGTCCCATGAGCAGTTCTTC
TRBJ2-7	TRBV5-5	TRBD2	many	CASSLGTSGTGEQYF	TGTGCCAGCAGCTTGGGGACTAGCGGGACGGGTGAGCAGTACTTC
TRBJ1-6	TRBV28	NA	many	CASRSTGLNSPLHF	TGTGCCAGCAGGTCTACAGGACTCAATTCACCCCTCCACTTT
TRBJ2-2	TRBV20-1	NA	many	CSARVVIGAGRNTGELFF	TGCAGTGCTAGAGTCGTAATAGGGGCAGGACGAAACACCGGGGAGCTGTTTTTT
TRBJ1-1	TRBV29-1	NA	many	CSVVKNTEAFF	TGCAGCGTTGTCAAGAACACTGAAGCTTTCTTT
TRBJ1-1	TRBV30	NA	many	CAWRRENTEAFF	TGTGCCTGGAGAAGAGAGAACACTGAAGCTTTCTTT